These 4 T cell receptor beta chains originate from one sample sequenced in a study of post-analysis software for immune sequencing data. Study findings and constraints: Patients showed TRBV5-6, TRBV5-1 and TRBV20-1 among about five TRBV segments more frequent than in controls.

Libraries were made from TCR beta cDNA, and they carried unique molecular identifiers. TCRdb used MiXCR to reprocess the PCR reads, holding one entry per CDR3 protein. The repertoire has 750,000 to 950,000 distinct CDR3 sequences, about 57% of them found once; the top ten carry approximately 4.5%. These receptors lack a known antigen. Sequencing was done on a sample of blood. The source is a girl under 18 with multiple sclerosis.

This clonotype was observed a few times. V gene TRBV7-9 combines with J gene TRBJ2-3; D might be TRBD2 (6 bases). CDR1 is SEHNR and CDR2 is FQNEAQ in the germline V gene (reference sequence). The length of the CDR3 is 15 residues. Trimming removed 5 bases from V and 4 bases from J, with 16 bases in between. CDR3 nucleotide sequence: TGTGCCAGCAGCCCCCGCGGGGAAGCGCCAGATACGCAGTATTTT. As protein: CASSPRGEAPDTQYF. Using reference TRBV7-9 and TRBJ2-3 for the parts outside the CDR3, the full variable domain is DTGVSQNPRHKITKRGQNVTFRCDPISEHNRLYWYRQTLGQGPEFLTYFQNEAQLEKSRLLSDRFSAERPKGSFSTLEIQRTEQGDSAMYLCASSPRGEAPDTQYFGPGTRLTVL.

The CDR3 DNA reads as TGTGCCAGCAGCCAAGACGGCGCCGGGGGCTACACCTTC. Protein: CASSQDGAGGYTF. The chain combines TRBV3-1 with TRBJ1-2; D is unresolved. V was shortened by 0 bases and J by 8 bases, with 10 bases between the two germline ends. The CDR3 extends over 13 amino acids. Germline values: CDR1 LGHDT, CDR2 YNNKEL (reference sequence).

The CDR3 nucleotides are TGTGCCAGCAGCCAAGAGGCTAGCGAGAATACGCAGTATTTT. This gives the protein CASSQEASENTQYF. The chain recombines TRBV4-2 with TRBJ2-3; D perhaps matches TRBD2 (6 bases). Germline V gene data show CDR1 as LGHNA and CDR2 as YNFKEQ. V shed 0 bases and J shed 7 bases, with 11 bases lying between them. The CDR3 covers 14 residues.

The rearrangement joins TRBV7-9 to TRBJ2-1; D is unclear. The V end lost 1 base, the J end lost 8 bases, and 12 bases lay between the germline ends. Germline CDR1 SEHNR, CDR2 FQNEAQ (reference sequence). The CDR3 is 14 residues long. The CDR3 is CASSLGPIGDEQFF. CDR3 nucleotide sequence: TGTGCCAGCAGCTTAGGACCAATAGGCGATGAGCAGTTCTTC.